The clone carrying this T cell receptor (beta chain) came up once. Its antigen is unidentified. Profiled with immunoSEQ multiplex PCR; TCRdb holds only in-frame clones, not every one. This table has roughly 100,000 clones, roughly 93% appearing once. The V gene lost 5 bases and the J gene lost 9 bases, with 18 bases spanning the gap. There are 14 residues in the CDR3. The V gene's germline CDR1 is SGHVS and CDR2 FQNEAQ. The data are from a study of graft-versus-host responses after intestinal transplantation. V is TRBV7-8 and J is TRBJ2-3, with D possibly TRBD2 on 5 matching bases. The TCR originated in a human donor who received an intestinal transplant. The input for sequencing was unstimulated CD8+ T cells sorted from spleen or lymph node cells, taken before intestinal transplant. The CDR3 region has the DNA TGTGCCAGCAGCCCAATCCCGGACTTTCCCACGCAGTATTTT. Translating it yields CASSPIPDFPTQYF. Variable domain in full (rest from reference TRBV7-8 and TRBJ2-3): GAGVSQSPRYKVAKRGQDVALRCDPISGHVSLFWYQQALGQGPEFLTYFQNEAQLDKSGLPSDRFFAERPEGSVSTLKIQRTQQEDSAVYLCASSPIPDFPTQYFGPGTRLTVL.